This T cell receptor (beta chain) was sequenced in a study of T-cell reconstitution after alpha-beta-depleted transplantation in children. Overall study results and limits: Diversity and T-cell counts at one year after transplant derived mostly from new T cells. Reported findings indicate that, about two months after transplant, alpha-beta T cells came from several hundred expanded clones, which were derived from non-depleted graft cells.

Worth noting for this clonotype: What it recognizes is unknown.

V was clipped by 1 base and J by 5 bases, with 6 bases between them. Germline V gene lookup returns CDR1 SEHNR and CDR2 FQNEAQ (reference sequence). This CDR3 has 13 amino acids. TCRbeta library preparation incorporated unique molecular identifiers. TCRdb re-derived calls from the PCR reads in MiXCR, one entry per CDR3 protein. The table lists 500,000 to 750,000 distinct CDR3 sequences, approximately 12% of them singletons. The chain employs TRBV7-9 and TRBJ2-1; no reliable D call. This clonotype originated in a male patient younger than 18 who had a stem cell transplant for acute myeloid leukemia, so the T cells may come from the graft donor. The source material was PBMCs, mostly from graft donor cells, sampled 360 days after TCRalphabeta/CD19-depleted stem cell transplant. The DNA of the CDR3 is TGTGCCAGCAGCTTAGATGGGAACAATGAGCAGTTCTTC. As protein: CASSLDGNNEQFF.